This TCR beta chain was captured by sequencing in a study of shared clonotypes between healthy human individuals. Profiling relied on immunoSEQ multiplex PCR, and the TCRdb table lists in-frame clones only, not all of them. Of more than 2,000,000 clones detected, around 90% appear once; the ten largest clones hold about 0.13%. The CDR3 length is 15 residues. CDR1 and CDR2 from the germline V gene are SGDLS and YYNGEE. Losses at the gene ends were 0 bases for V and 2 bases for J; bases not matched to a gene: 3. The source material was naive CD4+ T cells sorted from blood. Subset indicated: CD45RA+ positively selected. The origin of this receptor is a young man in good health. This chain uses TRBV9 with TRBJ2-3; 7 bases are shared with TRBD2. CDR3 DNA: TGTGCCAGCAGCGTAGCTAGCGGCCCCACAGATACGCAGTATTTT. Residues: CASSVASGPTDTQYF.